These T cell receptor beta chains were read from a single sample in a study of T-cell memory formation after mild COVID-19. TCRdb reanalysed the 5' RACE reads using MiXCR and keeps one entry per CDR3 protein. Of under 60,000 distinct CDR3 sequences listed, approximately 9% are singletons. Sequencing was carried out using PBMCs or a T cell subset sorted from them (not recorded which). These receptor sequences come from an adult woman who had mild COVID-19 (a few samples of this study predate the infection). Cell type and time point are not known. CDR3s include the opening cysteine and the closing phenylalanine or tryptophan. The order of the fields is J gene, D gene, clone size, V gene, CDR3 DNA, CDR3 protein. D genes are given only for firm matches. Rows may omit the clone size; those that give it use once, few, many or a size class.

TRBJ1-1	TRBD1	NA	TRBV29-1	TGCAGCGTAGCCGGGACAGGGGGGCTTCAAGCTTTCTTT	CSVAGTGGLQAFF
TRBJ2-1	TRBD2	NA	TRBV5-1	TGCGCCAGGGGAGAGCGGGAGCCCTCCTACAATGAGCAGTTCTTC	CARGEREPSYNEQFF
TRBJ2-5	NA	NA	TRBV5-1	TGCGCCAGCAGTACGGGCAGAGAGACCCAGTACTTC	CASSTGRETQYF
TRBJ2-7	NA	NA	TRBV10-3	TGTGCCATCACCCAGTCGGGGGCGGGGGAGCAGTACTTC	CAITQSGAGEQYF
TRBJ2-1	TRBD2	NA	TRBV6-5	TGTGCCAGCAGTCCACCGGAGGGAGGGAAGTTCTTC	CASSPPEGGKFF
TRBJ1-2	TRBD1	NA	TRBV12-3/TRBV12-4	TGTGCCACCAGGGGGAGGGTCCGCACCTTC	CATRGRVRTF
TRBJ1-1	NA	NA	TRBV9	TGTGCCAGCAGCGTAGGAGGAAGGGGGAGCACTGAAGCTTTCTTT	CASSVGGRGSTEAFF
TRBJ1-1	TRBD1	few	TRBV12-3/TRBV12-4	TGTGCCAGCAGGTCAGGGGGCACTGAAGCTTTCTTT	CASRSGGTEAFF
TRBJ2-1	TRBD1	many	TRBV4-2	TGTGCCAGCAGCGCCCAGGGGGATGAGCAGTTCTTC	CASSAQGDEQFF
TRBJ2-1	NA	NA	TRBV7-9	TGTGCCAGCAGGAATACGGGTACTACCTACAATGAGAAGTTCTTC	CASRNTGTTYNEKFF
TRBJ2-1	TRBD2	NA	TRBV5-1	TGCGCCAGCAGCGAGTTGGCTAGCGGGGGGGAGCAGTTCTTC	CASSELASGGEQFF
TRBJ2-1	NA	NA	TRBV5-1	TGCGCCAGCAGCTTGGGTGCGGGGAGCTACTCCTACAATGAGCAGTTCTTC	CASSLGAGSYSYNEQFF
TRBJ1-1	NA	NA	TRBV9	TGTGCCAGCGGAAAGACAGGATTGAACACTGAAGCTTTCTTT	CASGKTGLNTEAFF
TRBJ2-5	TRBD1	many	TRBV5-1	TGCGCCAGCAGCTTCGGACAGGGTGAGACCCAGTACTTC	CASSFGQGETQYF
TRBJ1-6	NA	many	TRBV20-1	TGCAGTGCTAGAATCCCGGGACCGGATAATTCACCCCTCCACTTT	CSARIPGPDNSPLHF
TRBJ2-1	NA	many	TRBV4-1	TGCGCCAGCAGCCAAGAACCCGGGCCTCCGAATGAGCAGTTCTTC	CASSQEPGPPNEQFF
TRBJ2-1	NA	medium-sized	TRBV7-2	TGTGCCAGCAGCTTAGGAGCTAGCCCATACAATGAGCAGTTCTTC	CASSLGASPYNEQFF
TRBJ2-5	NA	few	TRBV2	TGTGCCACCACACCGAAAGAGACCCAGTACTTC	CATTPKETQYF
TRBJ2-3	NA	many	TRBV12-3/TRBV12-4	TGTGCCAGCAGTTTGGGCGGGGTAGGGGATACGCAGTATTTT	CASSLGGVGDTQYF
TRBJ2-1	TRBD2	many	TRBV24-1	TGTGCCACCAGAGCGGGAGTCGCCGATGAGCAGTTCTTC	CATRAGVADEQFF
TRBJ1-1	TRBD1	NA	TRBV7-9	TGTGCCAGCAGCCCGAGGACAGGGGCAATGAACACTGAAGCTTTCTTT	CASSPRTGAMNTEAFF
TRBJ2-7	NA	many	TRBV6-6	TGTGCCAGCAGCCACGGAGGGACGCTAAGCGAGCAGTACTTC	CASSHGGTLSEQYF
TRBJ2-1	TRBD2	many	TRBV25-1	TGTGCCAGCAGTGAGAATAAACCTAGCGGGAGAGCCTACAATGAGCAGTTCTTC	CASSENKPSGRAYNEQFF
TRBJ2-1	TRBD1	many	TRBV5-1	TGCGCCAGCAGCTCCGGACAGGGGGAGGATGGGCAGTTCTTC	CASSSGQGEDGQFF
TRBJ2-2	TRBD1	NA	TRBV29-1	TGCAGCGTAAGACAGGGTAATATCCGGGAGCTGTTTTTT	CSVRQGNIRELFF
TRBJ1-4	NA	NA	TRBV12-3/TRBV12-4	TGTGCCAGCAGTTTTGATCGAGGGGCTAATGAAAAACTGTTTTTT	CASSFDRGANEKLFF
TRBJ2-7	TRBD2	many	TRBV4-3	TGCGCCAGCAGCCAAGCATATAGCGGGAGCTACGAGCAGTACTTC	CASSQAYSGSYEQYF
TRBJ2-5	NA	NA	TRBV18	TGTGCCAGCTCACCACCCAATGAAGAGACCCAGTACTTC	CASSPPNEETQYF
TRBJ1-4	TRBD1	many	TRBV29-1	TGCAGCGTTGACAGACGGGACAGGGGTGAAAAACTGTTTTTT	CSVDRRDRGEKLFF
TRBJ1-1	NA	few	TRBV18	TGTGCCAGCTCACCACCGACGCTGACGGGGCGGAACACTGAAGCTTTCTTT	CASSPPTLTGRNTEAFF
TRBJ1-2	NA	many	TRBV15	TGTGCCACCAGCAGAGGACAGAGGGACCTATCTGGCTACACCTTC	CATSRGQRDLSGYTF
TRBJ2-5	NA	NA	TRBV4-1	TGCGCCAGCAGCCAAGAAGGAGTAGAGACCCAGTACTTC	CASSQEGVETQYF
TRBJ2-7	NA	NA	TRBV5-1	TGCGCCAGCAGCCAGGGAGGCTTTTACGAGCAGTACTTC	CASSQGGFYEQYF
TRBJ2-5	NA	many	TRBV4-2	TGTGCCAGCAGCCAAGCTTCAGGCGGTAAAGAGACCCAGTACTTC	CASSQASGGKETQYF
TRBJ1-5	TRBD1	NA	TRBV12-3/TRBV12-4	TGTGCCAGCAGTTTAGCGTGGGGCCAGGGGGGACAGCCCCAGCATTTT	CASSLAWGQGGQPQHF
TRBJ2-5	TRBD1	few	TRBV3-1	TGTGCCAGCAGCCAAATGACAGGGGTACAAGAGACCCAGTACTTC	CASSQMTGVQETQYF
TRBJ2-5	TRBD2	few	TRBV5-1	TGCGCCAGCAGCTCTCCCGGGACTAGCGGGGGGGCTGAGACCCAGTACTTC	CASSSPGTSGGAETQYF
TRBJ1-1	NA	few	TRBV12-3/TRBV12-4	TGTGCCAGCAGTTCCGCGCCCACTCAAGCTTTCTTT	CASSSAPTQAFF
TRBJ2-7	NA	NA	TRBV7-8	TGTGCCAGCAGCCCCAGACGGCTACTATTTTACGAGCAGTACTTC	CASSPRRLLFYEQYF
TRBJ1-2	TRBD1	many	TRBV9	TGTGCCAGCAGCGTAGGGCCGGGACAGCAAGCTCGCTATGGCTACACCTTC	CASSVGPGQQARYGYTF
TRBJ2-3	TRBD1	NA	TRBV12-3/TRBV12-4	TGTGCCAGCAGCACAGGGGTTGGCACAGATACGCAGTATTTT	CASSTGVGTDTQYF
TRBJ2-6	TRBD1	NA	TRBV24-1	TGTGCCACCAGTGCCAGGACAGGGGGAGCAGGGGCCAACGTCCTGACTTTC	CATSARTGGAGANVLTF
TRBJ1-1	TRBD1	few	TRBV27	TGTGCCAGCAGTTACAGGGGTTTGAACACTGAAGCTTTCTTT	CASSYRGLNTEAFF
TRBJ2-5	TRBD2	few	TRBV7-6	TGTGCCAGCAGCTCCGGGGGGGCCGAAATGTGGTGCCAGTACTTC	CASSSGGAEMWCQYF
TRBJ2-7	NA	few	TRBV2	TGTGCCAGCAGTGATCCCGGGCAGTACTTC	CASSDPGQYF
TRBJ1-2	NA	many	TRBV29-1	TGCAGCGTTGAACAGTATGGCTACACCTTC	CSVEQYGYTF
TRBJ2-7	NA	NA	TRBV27	TGTGCCAGCAGTTTATATGGGGCGCGAAGCTCCTACGAGCAGTACTTC	CASSLYGARSSYEQYF